Sequencing of this T cell receptor (beta chain) was carried out in a study of regulatory T cells in long-lasting Graves disease. The wider study: Antithyroid drugs had been given to newly diagnosed Graves' patients for under 3 months. Overall study results and limits: When disease was persistent, TRBV28, TRBJ1-2 and TRBJ2-5 were the favored segments.

This clonotype was observed many times. Antigen: not known. Arm-PCR of CDR3 regions and iRepertoire HTBI primers were the basis on which TCR beta libraries were built. TCRdb reanalysed the multiplex PCR reads using MiXCR and keeps one entry per CDR3 protein. The sample has around 470,000 distinct CDR3 sequences, about 14% seen once. Documented time point: newly diagnosed GD, antithyroid drugs for less than 3 months. The TCR library was made from RNA extracted from PBMCs. The CDR3 totals 15 residues. Germline CDR1 reads SNHLY; CDR2 reads FYNNEI. The J segment lost 5 bases and the V segment lost 6 bases, leaving 10 bases of the junction unmatched. These sequences were also reported in another study, on T cells in Graves' hyperthyroidism and ophthalmopathy. That study reports: The TCR CDR3 first-round RT-PCR relied on the HTBI primer set.

This TCR derives from a woman aged 45 to 65 with Graves disease. The chain is built from TRBV2 and TRBJ2-7, with 10 bases lining up with TRBD2. The input for sequencing was peripheral blood mononuclear cells (PBMCs), taken at new diagnosis, from a patient treated with antithyroid drugs. The CDR3 nucleotides read TGTGCCAGCAGACGGACTAGCGGAGCAGGACACGAGCAGTACTTC. Protein product: CASRRTSGAGHEQYF.